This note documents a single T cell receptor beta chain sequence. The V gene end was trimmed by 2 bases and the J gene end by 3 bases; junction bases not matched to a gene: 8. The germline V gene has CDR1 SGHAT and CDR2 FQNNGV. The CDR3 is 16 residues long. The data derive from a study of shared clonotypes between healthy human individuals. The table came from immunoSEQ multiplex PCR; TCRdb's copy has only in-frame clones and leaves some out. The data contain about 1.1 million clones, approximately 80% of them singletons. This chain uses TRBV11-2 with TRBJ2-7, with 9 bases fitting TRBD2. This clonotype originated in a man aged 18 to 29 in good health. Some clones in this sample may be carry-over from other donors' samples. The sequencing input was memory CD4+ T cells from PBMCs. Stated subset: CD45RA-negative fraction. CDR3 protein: CASSLSRLAGNYEQYF. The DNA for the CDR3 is TGTGCCAGCAGCTTAAGCCGGCTAGCGGGAAACTACGAGCAGTACTTC.